A single sample is the source of the 14 T cell receptor beta chains below, sequenced in a study of control samples from healthy donors and cancer patients. TCRdb keeps only in-frame clones here, not all; method: immunoSEQ multiplex PCR. The table lists about 120,000 clones, around 88% of them singletons, with 3.4% in the top ten. What was sequenced was blood. These receptor sequences come from a man aged 40-55 years in good health.

V usage is TRBV2 and J usage is TRBJ2-5; 10 bases match TRBD2. There are 19 residues in the CDR3. J gave up 1 base and V 4 bases, and 15 bases lay outside the gene matches. In germline, CDR1 is SNHLY, CDR2 FYNNEI. CDR3 sequence: CASSASGASGGGVQETQYF. As DNA, the CDR3 is TGTGCCAGCAGTGCGAGTGGTGCTAGCGGGGGTGGGGTCCAAGAGACCCAGTACTTC.

This chain links TRBV24-1 with TRBJ1-5; no definite D call. Germline V lookup: CDR1 KGHDR, CDR2 SFDVKD. V shed 10 bases and J shed 4 bases, with 13 bases lying between them. This CDR3 has 13 amino acids. The chain's CDR3 is CATAGPLNQPQHF. CDR3 bases: TGTGCCACTGCCGGGCCCCTAAATCAGCCCCAGCATTTT.

This clone occurred once. This chain connects TRBV11-3 to TRBJ1-4; the D is unclear. CDR3 length: 15 residues. CDR1 SGHNT and CDR2 YENEEA come from the germline V gene. Between the trimmed V and J ends, which lost 5 bases and 6 bases, there was a span of 16 bases. CDR3 sequence (DNA): TGTGCCAGCAGCCACGCCGGAGGGTACGATGAAAAACTGTTTTTT. It is translated as CASSHAGGYDEKLFF.

The chain combines TRBV12-3 or TRBV12-4 with TRBJ1-6, with a possible D match to TRBD1 (5 bases). V was clipped by 4 bases and J by 5 bases, with 6 bases between them. This CDR3 is built from 13 residues. CDR3 protein: CASSSTDNSPLHF. CDR3 DNA: TGTGCCAGCAGTTCGACAGATAATTCACCCCTCCACTTT.

The V and J genes are TRBV1 and TRBJ2-4; the tabulated D call, TRBD2, remains unverified against the DNA. TRBV1 constitutes a pseudogene. This CDR3 spans 15 amino acids. CDR3 in DNA: TGCACCAGCAGCCCCCACCCGGAGGGGGGGAACATTCAGTACTTC. Its protein product is CTSSPHPEGGNIQYF.

This sequence joins TRBV27 and TRBJ1-2; D not certain. V lost 7 bases and J lost 3, with 18 bases in between. The CDR3 runs to 15 residues. Germline assignment: CDR1 MNHEY and CDR2 SMNVEV (reference sequence). CDR3 coding DNA: TGTGCCAGCACCCCAAACCTCTCTAAGCACTATGGCTACACCTTC. This gives the protein CASTPNLSKHYGYTF.

The rearrangement joins TRBV2 to TRBJ1-2; TRBD1 aligns across 10 bases. Germline CDR1 reads SNHLY; CDR2 reads FYNNEI. V gave up 10 bases and J gave up 2 bases; unmatched junction bases: 1. This CDR3 region has 12 residues. CDR3 residues: CAMGQGNYGYTF. CDR3 nucleotide sequence: TGTGCCATGGGACAGGGGAACTATGGCTACACCTTC.

This clone appeared a few times. The genes are TRBV7-8 and TRBJ2-2, with D perhaps matching TRBD1 (6 bases). The CDR3 is made up of 15 amino acids. The germline gives CDR1 SGHVS, CDR2 FQNEAQ. With 6 bases removed from V and 3 bases from J, the gap between germline ends came to 14 bases. This CDR3 is CASSHRQGYTGELFF. CDR3 in DNA: TGTGCCAGCAGTCACCGCCAGGGGTACACCGGGGAGCTGTTTTTT.

The genes are TRBV29-1 and TRBJ1-5; D may be TRBD1 (6 bases). V lost 4 bases and J 2 bases, leaving 9 bases between the germline ends. The CDR3 has 13 amino acids. Germline CDR1 and CDR2: SQVTM and ANQGSEA. Here the CDR3 DNA reads TGCAGCGTTGTAGAGGGGGGCAATCAGCCCCAGCATTTT. It codes for CSVVEGGNQPQHF.

Concerning this clone: This sample includes further DNA sequences coding for the same CDR3. The DNA of the CDR3 is TGTGCCAGCAGCTTATCCCTAGCGGCCACCTACGAGCAGTACTTC. Amino acid sequence: CASSLSLAATYEQYF. This chain connects TRBV11-2 to TRBJ2-7, with TRBD2 matching over 7 bases. The CDR3 runs to 15 residues. The junction had 6 bases not matched to a gene; V was cut back by 2 bases and J by 2 bases. CDR1 is SGHAT and CDR2 is FQNNGV in the germline V gene.

The chain couples TRBV29-1 to TRBJ1-5, with D tentatively TRBD1 (5 bases). Per germline, CDR1 SQVTM and CDR2 ANQGSEA. Between the trimmed V and J ends, which lost 6 bases and 5 bases, there was a span of 11 bases. CDR3 length: 12 amino acids. CDR3 DNA: TGCAGCGTACGAGACAGAGATCAGCCCCAGCATTTT. Translated, it gives CSVRDRDQPQHF.

CDR3 protein: CASSPRTGGDEQYF. DNA of the CDR3: TGTGCCAGCTCACCACGGACAGGGGGTGACGAGCAGTACTTC. The chain recombines TRBV18 with TRBJ2-7; TRBD1 matches at 10 bases. The germline V gene encodes CDR1 KGHSH and CDR2 LQKENI. The CDR3 covers 14 residues. Losses at the gene ends were 1 base for V and 5 bases for J; bases not matched to a gene: 2.

The chain joins TRBV25-1 to TRBJ2-2; tentative D call: TRBD1 (7 bases). Germline lookup yields CDR1 MGHDK and CDR2 SYGVNS. CDR3 length: 15 amino acids. The ends were cut back, 4 bases at V and 7 bases at J, with 16 bases in the middle. This CDR3 reads CASSGSQGGIGELFF. The DNA for the CDR3 is TGTGCCAGCAGTGGATCCCAGGGGGGCATCGGGGAGCTGTTTTTT.

V is TRBV5-1 and J is TRBJ1-5; D is uncertain. CDR1 and CDR2 from the germline V gene are SGHRS and YFSETQ. The CDR3 covers 13 residues. The V and J ends lost 3 bases and 5 bases respectively, with 9 bases between them. The CDR3 nucleotides are TGCGCCAGCAGCTCGTCGATAGATCAGCCCCAGCATTTT. This gives the protein CASSSSIDQPQHF.